This T cell receptor beta chain derives from a study of cytomegalovirus exposure and HLA in healthy donors. PCR used 60 Vbeta primers and 13 Jbeta primers. TCRdb's table, derived via immunoSEQ multiplex PCR, lists solely in-frame clones and lacks some. The sample lists 90,000 to 100,000 clones, about 66% occurring once. The ends lost 0 bases at V and 5 bases at J; junction bases unmatched: 11. This CDR3 is built from 17 residues. Germline V gene data show CDR1 as LGHNA and CDR2 as YSLEER. Sequencing used PBMCs. The receptor's source is a boy younger than 18 in good health and CMV-seropositive. The chain uses TRBV4-3 and TRBJ2-5, with 8 bases identical to TRBD2. The CDR3 DNA reads TGCGCCAGCAGCCAAGATCGGGGGGGGAGGGCCTGGGAGACCCAGTACTTC. Amino acid sequence: CASSQDRGGRAWETQYF.